This T cell receptor (beta chain) was identified in a study of shared clonotypes between healthy human individuals. On the study more broadly: Three plates were used per donor for CD4 naive, three for CD4 memory, two for CD8 naive and one for CD8 memory.

Only Caucasian adults living in Nashville, Tennessee served as donors. Germline V gene lookup returns CDR1 SGHVS and CDR2 FQNEAQ. This CDR3 comprises 16 residues. Trimming cost V 3 bases and J 6 bases, with 18 bases left between them. The table came from immunoSEQ multiplex PCR; TCRdb's copy has only in-frame clones and leaves some out. Among 2 million to 2.5 million clones listed, 85% to 95% were seen once. The chain uses TRBV7-8 and TRBJ2-1, with a tentative D call TRBD1 (6 bases). The clonotype originates from a man aged 18 to 29 in good health. Some clones in this sample may be carry-over from other donors' samples. The sequenced sample consisted of naive CD4+ T cells from PBMCs. Indicated subset: CD45RA+ positively selected. CDR3 nucleotides: TGTGCCAGCAGCTTCGTCAGGACAGATAGCCTCAATGAGCAGTTCTTC. Amino acids: CASSFVRTDSLNEQFF.